The 20 T cell receptor beta chains listed next were all sequenced from one sample in a study of T cell changes during pregnancy in multiple sclerosis. Assay used: immunoSEQ multiplex PCR; TCRdb lists only in-frame clones, some missing. The data show approximately 65,000 clones, with 95% to 97% seen just once and 2.5% held by the top ten. The sample in question was CD8+ T cells from peripheral blood mononuclear cells, obtained after pregnancy. The origin of the receptors is a female donor with multiple sclerosis, enrolled in a pregnancy study.

The chain uses TRBV29-1 and TRBJ1-2; the match to TRBD1 covers 7 bases. Germline V gene lookup returns CDR1 SQVTM and CDR2 ANQGSEA. The CDR3 has 12 amino acids. The CDR3 spells CSGDREQGGYTF. The CDR3 nucleotides are TGCAGTGGTGACAGGGAACAAGGGGGCTACACCTTC.

The chain carries TRBV10-3 and TRBJ2-4, with D perhaps TRBD1 (6 bases). Germline CDR1 and CDR2: ENHRY and SYGVKD. Trimming removed 2 bases from V and 2 bases from J, with 13 bases in between. The CDR3 consists of 16 residues. This CDR3 is CAISEPVTGPKNIQYF. DNA of the CDR3: TGTGCCATCAGTGAGCCTGTGACAGGTCCCAAAAACATTCAGTACTTC.

The chain joins TRBV7-9 to TRBJ1-1; 7 bases are shared with TRBD1. The CDR3 sequence is 11 residues long. With 9 bases clipped from V and 6 bases from J, the junction kept 4 bases outside the gene matches. Germline values: CDR1 SEHNR, CDR2 FQNEAQ (reference sequence). CDR3: CASSGGPEAFF. The CDR3, as DNA: TGTGCCAGTTCAGGGGGGCCTGAAGCTTTCTTT.

The chain recombines TRBV28 with TRBJ2-3, with 7 bases matching TRBD2. Trimming took 3 bases from V and 4 from J; bases not matched to a gene: 4. Germline CDR1 is MDHEN and CDR2 is SYDVKM. This CDR3 comprises 14 residues. Here the CDR3 DNA reads TGTGCCAGCAGTTTGGGAGGGGAAGCAGATACGCAGTATTTT. Amino acid sequence: CASSLGGEADTQYF.

This chain joins TRBV14 and TRBJ2-2, with 7 nucleotides matching TRBD1. This CDR3 is built from 15 residues. Germline CDR1 SGHDN, CDR2 FVKESK. V lost 4 bases to trimming and J lost 7 bases; unmatched junction nucleotides: 9. CDR3 protein: CASSRIGQDYGELFF. CDR3 bases: TGTGCCAGCAGCCGGATAGGACAGGATTACGGGGAGCTGTTTTTT.

The chain has TRBV5-4 and TRBJ2-7; 9 nucleotides match TRBD2. V lost 4 bases and J lost 0; bases outside the gene matches: 5. The CDR3 extends over 15 amino acids. Germline CDR1 SGHNT, CDR2 YYREEE (reference sequence). Here the CDR3 DNA reads TGTGCCAGCAGCATATCTAGCGGGGCCTCCTACGAGCAGTACTTC. Its protein product is CASSISSGASYEQYF.

The chain links TRBV4-1 to TRBJ2-1, with D tentatively TRBD1 (6 bases). V was clipped by 1 base and J by 15 bases, with 16 bases between them. The germline CDR1 and CDR2 sequences are MGHRA and YSYEKL. The CDR3 contains 13 residues. CDR3 region: CASSQGVTGILFF. CDR3 DNA sequence: TGCGCCAGCAGCCAAGGCGTGACAGGTATATTGTTCTTC.

V is TRBV7-9 and J is TRBJ2-7, with 8 nucleotides matching TRBD1. Germline values: CDR1 SEHNR, CDR2 FQNEAQ (reference sequence). Losses at the gene ends were 0 bases for V and 3 bases for J; bases not matched to a gene: 4. This CDR3 is 15 amino acids long. The CDR3 sequence: CASSLAQGANYEQYF. The DNA of the CDR3 is TGTGCCAGCAGCTTAGCGCAGGGGGCTAACTACGAGCAGTACTTC. The variable domain in full, completed from reference TRBV7-9 and TRBJ2-7, reads DTGVSQNPRHKITKRGQNVTFRCDPISEHNRLYWYRQTLGQGPEFLTYFQNEAQLEKSRLLSDRFSAERPKGSFSTLEIQRTEQGDSAMYLCASSLAQGANYEQYFGPGTRLTVT.

This chain links TRBV27 with TRBJ2-7; 12 bases agree with TRBD2. The germline CDR1 and CDR2 sequences are MNHEY and SMNVEV (reference sequence). The CDR3 has 15 residues. The junction had 10 bases not matched to a gene; V was cut back by 6 bases and J by 7 bases. The CDR3 protein is CASSLTSGSGSEQYF. The CDR3 bases are TGTGCCAGCAGCCTGACTAGCGGGAGTGGGAGTGAGCAGTACTTC.

The chain carries TRBV5-4 and TRBJ2-7; D might be TRBD1 (5 bases). CDR1 SGHNT and CDR2 YYREEE come from the germline V gene (reference sequence). The CDR3 is made up of 15 amino acids. V was clipped by 3 bases and J by 3 bases, with 16 bases between them. The CDR3: CASSSRQLSNYEQYF. CDR3 DNA: TGTGCCAGCAGCTCACGACAGCTTTCGAACTACGAGCAGTACTTC.

This chain links TRBV9 with TRBJ2-7, with 15 bases that match TRBD2. Germline values: CDR1 SGDLS, CDR2 YYNGEE. This CDR3 is 14 amino acids long. Germline trimming cut 3 bases from V and 7 bases from J; bases unmatched to any gene: 2. The CDR3 coding sequence is TGTGCCAGCAGCGAGGGACTAGCGGGGGGTGAGCAGTACTTC. Translated: CASSEGLAGGEQYF.

The DNA of the CDR3 is TGTGCCAGTAGTATAGCTGCGAGTCCCATAGACAATGAGCAGTTCTTC. This codes for CASSIAASPIDNEQFF. The chain employs TRBV19 and TRBJ2-1, with D unresolved. This CDR3 has 16 amino acids. Germline CDR1 reads LNHDA; CDR2 reads SQIVND (reference sequence). The V gene lost 1 base and the J gene lost 5 bases, with 15 bases spanning the gap.

V gene TRBV27 combines with J gene TRBJ2-7; D is perhaps TRBD2 (5 bases). The CDR3 runs to 13 residues. CDR1 and CDR2 from the germline V gene are MNHEY and SMNVEV (reference sequence). Trimming left V 5 bases short and J 3 bases short, with 11 bases between. Here the CDR3 reads CASSPGLSYEQYF. The DNA for the CDR3 is TGTGCCAGCAGTCCTGGACTGAGCTACGAGCAGTACTTC.

The gene calls are TRBV7-6 and TRBJ2-7; 8 bases are shared with TRBD1. This CDR3 is built from 15 residues. Germline lookup yields CDR1 SGHVS and CDR2 FNYEAQ. With V trimmed by 6 bases and J by 1 base, 8 bases remained unmatched. The CDR3 sequence is CASSPGQGLSYEQYF. For the CDR3, the DNA is TGTGCCAGCAGTCCCGGACAGGGTTTATCCTACGAGCAGTACTTC. Variable domain in full (rest from reference TRBV7-6 and TRBJ2-7): GAGVSQSPRYKVTKRGQDVALRCDPISGHVSLYWYRQALGQGPEFLTYFNYEAQQDKSGLPNDRFSAERPEGSISTLTIQRTEQRDSAMYRCASSPGQGLSYEQYFGPGTRLTVT.

This sequence joins TRBV28 and TRBJ2-3; D is unresolved. V lost 8 bases and J 1 base, leaving 10 bases between the germline ends. The germline CDR1 and CDR2 sequences are MDHEN and SYDVKM. The CDR3 runs 13 residues. The chain's CDR3 is CASAISGTDTQYF. The CDR3 DNA is TGTGCCAGCGCTATTTCGGGCACAGATACGCAGTATTTT.

The V gene is TRBV19, the J gene TRBJ1-1; D is perhaps TRBD1 (5 bases). CDR3 length equals 14 residues. V lost 7 bases and J lost 4, with 16 bases in between. Germline V gene sequence: CDR1 LNHDA, CDR2 SQIVND (reference sequence). As DNA, the CDR3 is TGTGCCAGTACCCCGGGGGAATCGGGCACTGAAGCTTTCTTT. Encoded protein: CASTPGESGTEAFF.

This clone occurred once. The chain couples TRBV5-1 to TRBJ1-2; D unresolved. CDR1 is SGHRS and CDR2 is YFSETQ in the germline V gene. V was clipped by 1 base and J by 8 bases, with 12 bases between them. The CDR3 length is 13 residues. In DNA form, the CDR3 reads TGCGCCAGCAGCTTGCTGGCCCCGGGGGGCTACACCTTC. It codes for CASSLLAPGGYTF.

This clone came up once. The V call is TRBV7-6, the J call TRBJ2-1, with TRBD2 identical over 14 bases. The CDR3 sequence is 19 residues long. The V gene end was trimmed by 4 bases and the J gene end by 0 bases; junction bases not matched to a gene: 8. CDR1 SGHVS and CDR2 FNYEAQ come from the germline V gene. CDR3 in DNA: TGTGCCAGCAGCTCCTCGGGACTAGCGGGGGCTAGCTCCTACAATGAGCAGTTCTTC. This sequence encodes CASSSSGLAGASSYNEQFF.

This clone was detected only once. This chain links TRBV7-9 with TRBJ2-7; 7 bases match TRBD1. The V segment lost 4 bases and the J segment 2 bases; nucleotides outside the gene matches: 8. This CDR3 is 15 amino acids long. The germline CDR1 and CDR2 sequences are SEHNR and FQNEAQ (reference sequence). CDR3 protein: CASSSGQRIPYEQYF. As DNA, the CDR3 is TGTGCCAGCAGCTCGGGACAGAGGATTCCCTACGAGCAGTACTTC.

The V call is TRBV29-1, the J call TRBJ1-2; the D is unclear. This CDR3 has 12 amino acids. Deletions cut 4 bases from V and 8 bases from J, with 14 bases between. Germline V gives CDR1 SQVTM, CDR2 ANQGSEA. The CDR3 DNA reads TGCAGCGTTGTGACATCTTCATCCGGCTACACCTTC. This gives the protein CSVVTSSSGYTF.